The 27 T cell receptor beta chains given below trace back to one sample, sequenced in a study of blood T cell repertoires in COVID-19. The table came from immunoSEQ multiplex PCR; TCRdb's copy has only in-frame clones and leaves some out. The data contain approximately 97,000 clones, more than 90% of them singletons. Sequencing was carried out using peripheral blood. All receptors derive from a woman between 45 and 60 years old with COVID-19, enrolled during active disease.

The chain employs TRBV2 and TRBJ1-2, with D perhaps matching TRBD1 (5 bases). The V end lost 7 bases, the J end lost 4 bases, and 13 bases lay between the germline ends. The germline V gene encodes CDR1 SNHLY and CDR2 FYNNEI. The CDR3 runs 13 residues. The DNA for the CDR3 is TGTGCCAGCACCAGGGATGGATCCTATGGCTACACCTTC. Translation: CASTRDGSYGYTF.

In this sample, this clone turned up once. The V gene is TRBV7-2, the J gene TRBJ1-2; 10 bases match TRBD1. CDR1 and CDR2 from the germline V gene are SGHTA and FQGNSA. V lost 5 bases, J lost 3 bases, and 15 bases stayed unmatched. CDR3 length equals 18 residues. In DNA form, the CDR3 reads TGTGCCAGCAGCCCGCAGGGACAGGGGAGAAGGACTTACTATGGCTACACCTTC. Its translation: CASSPQGQGRRTYYGYTF.

This rearrangement joins TRBV7-6 to TRBJ2-7; 10 bases map to TRBD2. The germline V gene encodes CDR1 SGHVS and CDR2 FNYEAQ. V trimming: 5 bases; J trimming: 0 bases; junction bases outside the gene matches: 7. This CDR3 spans 16 amino acids. CDR3 coding DNA: TGTGCCAGCAGCCCTGGACTAGCGGAAAGCTCCTACGAGCAGTACTTC. Translating gives CASSPGLAESSYEQYF.

This rearrangement joins TRBV6-1 to TRBJ1-2; TRBD1 is a possible D gene (5 bases). CDR1 and CDR2 from the germline V gene are MNHNS and SASEGT. There are 17 residues in the CDR3. Trimming cost V 4 bases and J 4 bases, with 22 bases left between them. DNA of the CDR3: TGTGCCAGCAGTGTGGGGGGGTCTCAACCACCACTCTATGGCTACACCTTC. Protein sequence: CASSVGGSQPPLYGYTF.

Here the CDR3 DNA reads TGTGCCAGCAGCTTACCCGGACAGGGACAGGAAAAACTGTTTTTT. Translating it yields CASSLPGQGQEKLFF. This chain connects TRBV5-5 to TRBJ1-4, with 8 bases identical to TRBD1. This CDR3 is built from 15 residues. CDR1 and CDR2 from the germline V gene are SGHKS and YYEKEE (reference sequence). Trimming took 2 bases from V and 8 from J; bases not matched to a gene: 8.

V gene TRBV3-1 (or the pseudogene TRBV3-2) combines with J gene TRBJ1-1, with a tentative D call TRBD1 (5 bases). This CDR3 is built from 16 residues. V lost 3 bases, J lost 1 base, and 15 bases lay in between. CDR1 and CDR2 from the germline V gene are LGHDT and YNNKEL (reference sequence). CDR3 sequence reads: CASSQARGRPNTEAFF. In DNA form, the CDR3 reads TGTGCCAGCAGCCAGGCGCGGGGCAGACCGAACACTGAAGCTTTCTTT.

This clone was recorded once. The chain recombines TRBV12-5 with TRBJ2-3; D is undetermined. Deletions cut 1 base from V and 2 bases from J, with 7 bases between. Germline CDR1 is LGHNT and CDR2 is FRNRAP. This CDR3 spans 14 amino acids. The CDR3 is CASGLGQITDTQYF. The CDR3 coding sequence is TGTGCTAGTGGTTTGGGGCAGATCACAGATACGCAGTATTTT.

The gene calls are TRBV12-3 or TRBV12-4 and TRBJ2-2; tentatively, D is TRBD2 (6 bases). This CDR3 has 13 residues. V was pared by 5 bases and J by 7 bases, with 11 bases between. CDR3 residues: CASSPRGFGELFF. The CDR3 DNA is TGTGCCAGCAGTCCTCGGGGGTTCGGGGAGCTGTTTTTT.

The chain carries TRBV6-5 and TRBJ2-3, with D hard to call. The germline CDR1 and CDR2 sequences are MNHEY and SVGAGI. V was pared by 5 bases and J by 4 bases, with 10 bases between. This CDR3 spans 13 amino acids. The CDR3 nucleotides read TGTGCCAGCAGTCTCCGGGTGGCAGATACGCAGTATTTT. Residues: CASSLRVADTQYF.

This clone was detected once. This chain joins TRBV13 and TRBJ1-2; TRBD1 matches at 8 bases. This CDR3 has 14 amino acids. The V gene end was trimmed by 5 bases and the J gene end by 4 bases; junction bases not matched to a gene: 6. Germline lookup yields CDR1 PRHDT and CDR2 FYEKMQ (reference sequence). CDR3 region: CASSPRTGTYGYTF. The CDR3 DNA follows: TGTGCCAGCAGCCCTAGGACAGGGACCTATGGCTACACCTTC.

The gene calls are TRBV2 and TRBJ2-1, with D unclear. The CDR3 runs to 12 residues. V was pared by 2 bases and J by 10 bases, with 9 bases between. Germline assignment: CDR1 SNHLY and CDR2 FYNNEI. This CDR3 is CASSEPPREQFF. The DNA for the CDR3 is TGTGCCAGCAGTGAACCCCCGCGAGAGCAGTTCTTC.

This chain connects TRBV30 to TRBJ2-3, with D possibly matching TRBD2 (7 bases). V lost 0 bases, J lost 5 bases, and 15 bases lay in between. The CDR3 sequence is 15 residues long. CDR1 GTSNPN and CDR2 SVGIG come from the germline V gene (reference sequence). As DNA, the CDR3 is TGTGCCTGGAGTGTACTGGGGGGGCCTAAAGATACGCAGTATTTT. Protein sequence: CAWSVLGGPKDTQYF.

The rearrangement uses TRBV19 and TRBJ2-3; 8 bases agree with TRBD2. The germline CDR1 and CDR2 sequences are LNHDA and SQIVND (reference sequence). With V trimmed by 6 bases and J by 2 bases, 7 bases remained unmatched. The CDR3 is made up of 15 amino acids. The chain's CDR3 is CASRTGGRHTDTQYF. CDR3 nucleotide sequence: TGTGCCAGTAGGACGGGGGGGAGACACACAGATACGCAGTATTTT.

The chain couples TRBV5-1 to TRBJ2-1; 8 bases are a match to TRBD1. This CDR3 is 17 amino acids long. V lost 3 bases to trimming and J lost 6 bases; unmatched junction nucleotides: 14. Germline lookup yields CDR1 SGHRS and CDR2 YFSETQ. The CDR3 DNA sequence: TGCGCCAGCAGCTCTGGACAGGGCACGATAAAGGGCAATGAGCAGTTCTTC. The encoded protein is CASSSGQGTIKGNEQFF.

This clone was observed once. The chain employs TRBV6-2 or TRBV6-3 and TRBJ2-2; 8 bases map to TRBD1. This CDR3 comprises 14 residues. Per germline, CDR1 MNHEY and CDR2 SVGEGT. V dropped 0 bases and J dropped 7; count of bases not matched to a gene: 1. CDR3 coding DNA: TGTGCCAGCAGTTACTCCAGGGGGCGCGGGGAGCTGTTTTTT. Its protein product is CASSYSRGRGELFF.

V usage is TRBV19 and J usage is TRBJ1-2, with TRBD1 matching 7 bases. This CDR3 is built from 12 residues. V gave up 7 bases and J gave up 7 bases; unmatched junction bases: 6. Looked up from germline, CDR1 is LNHDA and CDR2 is SQIVND (reference sequence). The CDR3 loop reads CASIDRAGGYTF. The CDR3 DNA reads TGTGCCAGTATTGACAGGGCGGGTGGCTACACCTTC.

The rearrangement links TRBV5-4 to TRBJ1-1, with D unresolved. Germline CDR1 SGHNT, CDR2 YYREEE (reference sequence). Between the trimmed V and J ends, which lost 4 bases and 1 base, there was a span of 8 bases. CDR3 length: 13 amino acids. The CDR3 is CASSQVGNTEAFF. CDR3 DNA: TGTGCCAGCAGCCAGGTGGGGAACACTGAAGCTTTCTTT.

This chain joins TRBV6-5 and TRBJ2-7; 8 bases align to TRBD2. Germline lookup yields CDR1 MNHEY and CDR2 SVGAGI. CDR3 length equals 15 residues. Trimming cost V 6 bases and J 3 bases; bases outside gene matches: 10. The CDR3 here is CASSLDQRGNYEQYF. DNA of the CDR3: TGTGCCAGCAGCTTAGACCAGCGGGGGAACTACGAGCAGTACTTC.

CDR3 region: CASSPGGTDTQYF. The CDR3, as DNA: TGCGCCAGCAGCCCCGGGGGCACAGATACGCAGTATTTT. The chain employs TRBV5-1 and TRBJ2-3, with D possibly TRBD2 on 5 matching bases. Per the germline V gene, CDR1 is SGHRS and CDR2 is YFSETQ. V lost 4 bases and J 1 base, leaving 7 bases between the germline ends. The length of the CDR3 is 13 residues.

The chain joins TRBV6-1 to TRBJ1-3; possible D gene TRBD1, 5 bases. Trimming left V 1 base short and J 3 bases short, with 10 bases between. From germline, CDR1 is MNHNS and CDR2 SASEGT. CDR3 length: 15 amino acids. Here the CDR3 reads CASSEEGGVGNTIYF. The CDR3 DNA follows: TGTGCCAGCAGTGAAGAGGGAGGGGTTGGAAACACCATATATTTT.

V gene TRBV5-6 combines with J gene TRBJ1-1, with unresolved D. Germline loops: CDR1 SGHDT, CDR2 YYEEEE. The CDR3 runs to 15 residues. V shed 0 bases and J shed 0 bases, with 9 bases lying between them. The CDR3 region has the DNA TGTGCCAGCAGCTTGGCATGGGGAGTGAACACTGAAGCTTTCTTT. Protein product: CASSLAWGVNTEAFF. Filled out from reference TRBV5-6 and TRBJ1-1, the complete variable domain reads DAGVTQSPTHLIKTRGQQVTLRCSPKSGHDTVSWYQQALGQGPQFIFQYYEEEERQRGNFPDRFSGHQFPNYSSELNVNALLLGDSALYLCASSLAWGVNTEAFFGQGTRLTVV.

The chain links TRBV6-6 to TRBJ1-4; D gene unclear. The CDR3 is made up of 14 amino acids. V was clipped by 6 bases and J by 0 bases, with 8 bases between them. Germline loops: CDR1 MNHNY, CDR2 SVGAGI (reference sequence). The CDR3 region is CASSFPATNEKLFF. The CDR3 bases are TGTGCCAGCAGCTTCCCAGCAACTAATGAAAAACTGTTTTTT.

This clone was counted once. The CDR3 loop reads CASSHEGQPNYGYTF. The CDR3 DNA reads as TGTGCCAGCAGCCACGAGGGACAGCCGAACTATGGCTACACCTTC. V usage is TRBV21-1 and J usage is TRBJ1-2; the table's TRBD1 call for D was not verified on the DNA. TRBV21-1 is flagged as a pseudogene. The CDR3 spans 15 residues.

The chain joins TRBV7-2 to TRBJ2-7, with 13 bases matching TRBD2. J was trimmed by 4 bases and V by 5 bases; bases with no gene match: 5. This CDR3 has 15 residues. Germline CDR1 is SGHTA and CDR2 is FQGNSA. DNA of the CDR3: TGTGCCAGCAGCCCAACTAGCGGGGGGGGTTACGAGCAGTACTTC. Amino acids: CASSPTSGGGYEQYF.

This sequence joins TRBV18 and TRBJ1-3, with a possible D match to TRBD1 (6 bases). The V end was cut by 2 bases, the J end by 10 bases, with 12 bases between. The CDR3 length is 13 residues. From germline, CDR1 is KGHSH and CDR2 LQKENI. The CDR3 DNA is TGTGCCAGCTCACCAGACCACAGGGATACCATATATTTT. This codes for CASSPDHRDTIYF.

This chain uses TRBV5-6 with TRBJ1-2; D remains ambiguous. Germline V lookup: CDR1 SGHDT, CDR2 YYEEEE. The length of the CDR3 is 14 residues. Trimming shortened V by 1 base and J by 2 bases, and 9 bases separated the two germline ends. The CDR3 bases are TGTGCCAGCAGCTTGTCGAGGGCGAACTATGGCTACACCTTC. Protein: CASSLSRANYGYTF.

CDR3 coding DNA: TGTGCCAGCAGCTTAGCATGGGGGGGGCTGGGAAATGAGCAGTTCTTC. It specifies CASSLAWGGLGNEQFF. The chain uses TRBV7-6 and TRBJ2-1; the D gene is possibly TRBD2 (7 bases). Trimming removed 0 bases at V and 7 bases at J, with 16 bases between. Germline values: CDR1 SGHVS, CDR2 FNYEAQ. The CDR3 length is 16 residues.